The following is a T cell receptor beta chain sequence with its context. Only in-frame clones appear in the TCRdb table, and some are missing; sequencing was by immunoSEQ multiplex PCR. The repertoire includes approximately 350,000 clones, 75% to 90% of them detected once, and roughly 1% sits in the top ten. The data are from a study of blood T cell repertoires in COVID-19. The study counted Cohort 3 donors as recovered given two negative PCRs, clearance, or symptom resolution. Trimming stripped 3 bases from V and 13 bases from J, with 18 bases between. The CDR3 is 13 residues long. This sequence originates from a man younger than 30 who had recovered from COVID-19. The material sequenced was PBMCs or T cells enriched from blood (not recorded which). This sequence joins TRBV12-3 or TRBV12-4 and TRBJ1-1; unclear D gene. The CDR3 loop reads CASSFLDGTKVFF. The CDR3 nucleotides read TGTGCCAGCAGTTTCCTCGACGGAACTAAAGTTTTCTTT.